Presented here are 3 T cell receptor beta chains from one specimen sequenced in a study of cytomegalovirus exposure and HLA in healthy donors. The PCR had 60 Vbeta and 13 Jbeta primers. Generated by immunoSEQ multiplex PCR, the TCRdb table keeps only in-frame clones and is missing some. Of roughly 180,000 clones in the sample, approximately 88% were seen once. Sequencing was done on a sample of PBMCs. The receptors here all came from a boy younger than 18 in good health and CMV-seronegative.

The chain has TRBV5-1 and TRBJ2-3, with 8 bases aligning to TRBD1. Germline loops: CDR1 SGHRS, CDR2 YFSETQ. The CDR3 spans 16 residues. V shed 2 bases and J 2 bases; nucleotides not matched to a gene: 7. CDR3 region: CASSFSGGRVTDTQYF. The CDR3 nucleotides read TGCGCCAGCAGCTTCTCAGGGGGCAGGGTCACAGATACGCAGTATTTT.

The V call is TRBV19, the J call TRBJ1-1, with 7 nucleotides matching TRBD1. The CDR3 sequence is 14 residues long. CDR1 and CDR2 from the germline V gene are LNHDA and SQIVND (reference sequence). V was clipped by 5 bases and J by 0 bases; unmatched bases: 3. In DNA form, the CDR3 reads TGTGCCAGTAGTGCGGACAGGTTGAACACTGAAGCTTTCTTT. It codes for CASSADRLNTEAFF.

This clone was picked up one time. This rearrangement joins TRBV27 to TRBJ2-1; TRBD2 matches at 8 bases. J lost 8 bases, V lost 10 bases, and 13 bases had no gene match. The length of the CDR3 is 14 residues. CDR1 is MNHEY, CDR2 SMNVEV, per germline (reference sequence). CDR3 coding DNA: TGTGCCACTTCGTCGAGCGGGAGATGGCATGAGCAGTTCTTC. Its translation: CATSSSGRWHEQFF.